These 27 T cell receptor beta chains were all obtained from the same sample, sequenced in a study of OX40 agonist ivuxolimab in advanced cancers. Here immunoSEQ multiplex PCR was the method, and the copy in TCRdb shows in-frame clones only, minus some. Here the sample spans around 87,000 clones, roughly 92% being singletons. Sample: CD4+ or CD8+ T cells sorted from blood, taken in a trial of the OX40 agonist ivuxolimab. The source is an adult with an advanced solid tumor such as melanoma, head and neck, liver or kidney cancer.

V gene TRBV15 combines with J gene TRBJ2-1; D gene uncertain. Trimming cost V 8 bases and J 0 bases, with 11 bases left between them. Germline CDR1 is LNHNV and CDR2 is YYDKDF (reference sequence). The CDR3 sequence is 14 residues long. CDR3 amino acids: CATSAGSSYNEQFF. DNA of the CDR3: TGTGCCACCTCGGCTGGTAGCTCCTACAATGAGCAGTTCTTC. The full variable domain, completed using reference TRBV15 and TRBJ2-1, is DAMVIQNPRYQVTQFGKPVTLSCSQTLNHNVMYWYQQKSSQAPKLLFHYYDKDFNNEADTPDNFQSRRPNTSFCFLDIRSPGLGDTAMYLCATSAGSSYNEQFFGPGTRLTVL.

V and J are TRBV7-9 and TRBJ2-3; 10 nucleotides match TRBD2. The CDR3 totals 16 residues. The V gene end was trimmed by 6 bases and the J gene end by 3 bases; junction bases not matched to a gene: 9. Germline V gene data show CDR1 as SEHNR and CDR2 as FQNEAQ (reference sequence). In DNA form, the CDR3 reads TGTGCCAGCAGATTCTGGGCTAGCGGGAGTACAGATACGCAGTATTTT. Translation: CASRFWASGSTDTQYF.

The V gene is TRBV29-1, the J gene TRBJ1-2; 7 positions match TRBD1. V trimming: 5 bases; J trimming: 4 bases; junction bases outside the gene matches: 19. CDR1 SQVTM and CDR2 ANQGSEA come from the germline V gene. The CDR3 covers 17 residues. This chain's CDR3 is CSVFFFNLQGRGYGYTF. The CDR3 bases are TGCAGCGTTTTTTTCTTTAACTTACAGGGGAGGGGCTATGGCTACACCTTC.

V usage is TRBV9 and J usage is TRBJ1-1; 8 bases map to TRBD1. Unmatched junction bases numbered 3, after V lost 4 bases and J lost 1 base. Germline CDR1 reads SGDLS; CDR2 reads YYNGEE. This CDR3 spans 14 amino acids. The CDR3 DNA reads TGTGCCAGCAGCATCGACAGGGGGAACACTGAAGCTTTCTTT. Its protein is CASSIDRGNTEAFF.

This clone was recorded only once. The chain links TRBV13 to TRBJ1-2; D remains unclear. CDR1 and CDR2 (germline): PRHDT, FYEKMQ (reference sequence). The CDR3 has 16 residues. The V end lost 1 base, the J end lost 3 bases, and 15 bases lay between the germline ends. DNA of the CDR3: TGTGCCAGCAGCTTAGAATCCGGATTGGGCGACTATGGCTACACCTTC. It specifies CASSLESGLGDYGYTF.

This chain uses TRBV7-9 with TRBJ2-5, with D possibly TRBD1 on 5 matching bases. The germline CDR1 and CDR2 sequences are SEHNR and FQNEAQ (reference sequence). Trimming pared 4 bases from V and 1 base from J, leaving 7 bases between. This CDR3 comprises 13 residues. The CDR3 here is CASSSGSQETQYF. The CDR3, as DNA: TGTGCCAGCAGCTCAGGGTCCCAAGAGACCCAGTACTTC.

The chain couples TRBV7-6 to TRBJ2-1; D call uncertain. Germline V lookup: CDR1 SGHVS, CDR2 FNYEAQ. The CDR3 is 16 amino acids. Trimming removed 0 bases from V and 1 base from J, with 10 bases in between. The CDR3 DNA sequence: TGTGCCAGCAGCTTAGCGGAGACAACTTCCTACAATGAGCAGTTCTTC. Its protein is CASSLAETTSYNEQFF.

The count of this clone is one. The chain combines TRBV29-1 with TRBJ1-3; a weak D match, TRBD1 (5 bases). Trimming took 7 bases from V and 4 from J, leaving 14 bases between them. CDR3 size: 13 residues. Germline V gene data show CDR1 as SQVTM and CDR2 as ANQGSEA. Here the CDR3 reads CSGAGDRGNTIYF. The CDR3 DNA reads as TGCAGCGGGGCCGGGGACCGAGGAAACACCATATATTTT.

This chain joins TRBV7-6 and TRBJ2-5; a weak D match, TRBD2 (7 bases). The CDR3 covers 14 residues. In germline, CDR1 is SGHVS, CDR2 FNYEAQ. V lost 5 bases and J lost 5, with 15 bases in between. The CDR3 is CASSDRGGVETQYF. The CDR3 DNA reads as TGTGCCAGCAGCGACCGAGGGGGGGTGGAGACCCAGTACTTC.

This chain uses TRBV13 with TRBJ2-4; D may match TRBD1 or TRBD2 (5 bases each). Germline values: CDR1 PRHDT, CDR2 FYEKMQ (reference sequence). V lost 4 bases to trimming and J lost 7 bases, with 14 bases between them. This CDR3 has 14 amino acids. The CDR3 DNA sequence: TGTGCCAGCAGCTCGCAGGGAGATGGGAACATTCAGTACTTC. Residues: CASSSQGDGNIQYF.

This chain connects TRBV6-1 to TRBJ2-4, with D possibly TRBD2 on 6 matching bases. The CDR3 covers 15 residues. The V end lost 6 bases, the J end lost 7 bases, and 19 bases lay between the germline ends. The germline gives CDR1 MNHNS, CDR2 SASEGT. The CDR3 loop reads CASRTSATGVNIQYF. The CDR3 DNA reads as TGTGCCAGCAGGACCTCGGCCACGGGGGTTAACATTCAGTACTTC.

V is TRBV5-6 and J is TRBJ2-3; D is perhaps TRBD1 (7 bases). In germline, CDR1 is SGHDT, CDR2 YYEEEE. This CDR3 is built from 15 residues. The V end was cut by 1 base, the J end by 3 bases, with 12 bases between. The CDR3 protein is CASSLPQGGTDTQYF. CDR3 nucleotide sequence: TGTGCCAGCAGCTTGCCTCAGGGGGGAACAGATACGCAGTATTTT.

V is TRBV6-5 and J is TRBJ1-6; D is ambiguous. V was pared by 3 bases and J by 9 bases, with 12 bases between. CDR3 length: 14 residues. From germline, CDR1 is MNHEY and CDR2 SVGAGI. The chain's CDR3 is CASSYLDSVSPLHF. DNA for the CDR3: TGTGCCAGCAGTTATTTGGATTCGGTTTCACCCCTCCACTTT.

The rearrangement uses TRBV6-5 and TRBJ1-2, with TRBD1 as a possible D gene (6 bases). V lost 0 bases, J lost 6 bases, and 14 bases lay in between. CDR3 length: 15 residues. In germline, CDR1 is MNHEY, CDR2 SVGAGI. The CDR3 coding sequence is TGTGCCAGCAGTTACTCGAAAGGGGGAACTGATGGCTACACCTTC. It translates to CASSYSKGGTDGYTF.

This clone has just one count. The rearrangement links TRBV18 to TRBJ1-1, with 9 bases lining up with TRBD1. Germline V CDR1 and CDR2: KGHSH, LQKENI. J lost 8 bases, V lost 3 bases, and 10 bases had no gene match. The CDR3 covers 15 residues. The CDR3 sequence: CASSPRDRANDEAFF. CDR3 coding DNA: TGTGCCAGCTCACCCCGGGACAGGGCTAATGACGAAGCTTTCTTT.

This rearrangement joins TRBV27 to TRBJ2-7; weak D call: TRBD1 (5 bases). Germline-derived CDR1 and CDR2 are MNHEY and SMNVEV (reference sequence). Trimming stripped 2 bases from V and 2 bases from J, with 10 bases between. The CDR3 runs to 14 residues. CDR3 protein: CASSLRGSTYEQYF. The DNA for the CDR3 is TGTGCCAGCAGTTTAAGGGGTTCAACCTACGAGCAGTACTTC.

A few counts support this clone. The chain is built from TRBV5-1 and TRBJ1-1; D is ambiguous. Germline assignment: CDR1 SGHRS and CDR2 YFSETQ. The CDR3 length is 11 residues. Deletions cut 0 bases from V and 6 bases from J, with 3 bases between. CDR3 sequence: CASSLGPEAFF. In nucleotides, the CDR3 is TGCGCCAGCAGCTTGGGCCCTGAAGCTTTCTTT.

The chain combines TRBV6-5 with TRBJ1-5; no reliable D call. Germline CDR1 MNHEY, CDR2 SVGAGI. Trimming pared 2 bases from V and 3 bases from J, leaving 5 bases between. The CDR3 runs to 13 residues. The DNA for the CDR3 is TGTGCCAGCAGTTACGCTAACAATCAGCCCCAGCATTTT. This sequence encodes CASSYANNQPQHF.

The chain carries TRBV4-1 and TRBJ2-5; D assignment may be TRBD1 or TRBD2 (5 bases each). This CDR3 spans 15 amino acids. V lost 4 bases, J lost 3 bases, and 15 bases lay in between. Per the germline V gene, CDR1 is MGHRA and CDR2 is YSYEKL. This CDR3 is CASSPNPGPEETQYF. The CDR3 DNA is TGCGCCAGCAGCCCCAATCCGGGGCCCGAAGAGACCCAGTACTTC.

The J gene is TRBJ2-1, the V gene TRBV6-4; 14 positions match TRBD2. CDR1 is MRHNA, CDR2 SNTAGT, per germline. CDR3 length equals 15 residues. V lost 3 bases, J lost 6 bases, and 1 base stayed unmatched. The DNA of the CDR3 is TGTGCCAGCAGTGAGGGGACTAGCGGGAGCAATGAGCAGTTCTTC. Encoded protein: CASSEGTSGSNEQFF.

The rearrangement uses TRBV27 and TRBJ2-6; D is uncertain. With 9 bases removed from V and 0 bases from J, the gap between germline ends came to 9 bases. The CDR3 contains 14 residues. Germline V gene sequence: CDR1 MNHEY, CDR2 SMNVEV (reference sequence). The CDR3, as DNA: TGTGCCAGTGGGGATTTCTCTGGGGCCAACGTCCTGACTTTC. Translated: CASGDFSGANVLTF.

CDR3 region: CASSPTGGYGYTF. In DNA, the CDR3 is TGTGCCAGTAGTCCGACAGGGGGCTATGGCTACACCTTC. This chain joins TRBV19 and TRBJ1-2; 9 positions match TRBD1. This CDR3 has 13 residues. From germline, CDR1 is LNHDA and CDR2 SQIVND (reference sequence). J gave up 4 bases and V 5 bases, and 2 bases lay outside the gene matches. The complete variable domain, with remaining parts taken from reference TRBV19 and TRBJ1-2, reads DGGITQSPKYLFRKEGQNVTLSCEQNLNHDAMYWYRQDPGQGLRLIYYSQIVNDFQKGDIAEGYSVSREKKESFPLTVTSAQKNPTAFYLCASSPTGGYGYTFGSGTRLTVV.

The chain employs TRBV21-1 and TRBJ1-1; TRBD1, as called in the table, went unchecked against the DNA. TRBV21-1 is a pseudogene locus. The CDR3 loop spans 18 amino acids. CDR3 amino acids: CASSKAGRDRGPPPEAFF. CDR3 nucleotide sequence: TGTGCCAGCAGCAAAGCAGGACGGGACAGGGGCCCCCCCCCAGAAGCTTTCTTT.

DNA of the CDR3: TGTGCCAGCAGTTTATGGAGGGTGGTTGCTGGGGCCAACGTCCTGACTTTC. It specifies CASSLWRVVAGANVLTF. V is TRBV28 and J is TRBJ2-6; D is possibly TRBD2 (5 bases). V lost 0 bases and J lost 2, with 11 bases in between. The germline gives CDR1 MDHEN, CDR2 SYDVKM. CDR3 length: 17 residues.

V gene TRBV6-1 combines with J gene TRBJ1-5, with unresolved D. This CDR3 region has 14 residues. V was shortened by 2 bases and J by 5 bases, with 10 bases between the two germline ends. CDR1 is MNHNS, CDR2 SASEGT, per germline. The CDR3 reads CASSESMGYQPQHF. CDR3 nucleotide sequence: TGTGCCAGCAGTGAATCAATGGGTTATCAGCCCCAGCATTTT.

The chain is built from TRBV19 and TRBJ2-3; no reliable D call. Germline assignment: CDR1 LNHDA and CDR2 SQIVND (reference sequence). The CDR3 extends over 15 amino acids. V was shortened by 2 bases and J by 3 bases, with 12 bases between the two germline ends. The CDR3 protein is CASSIYGWGTDTQYF. The CDR3 nucleotides read TGTGCCAGTAGTATATACGGATGGGGAACAGATACGCAGTATTTT.

This clone appeared a single time. The chain employs TRBV11-2 and TRBJ2-7; maybe TRBD2 (5 bases). The CDR3 is 15 residues long. V was pared by 5 bases and J by 0 bases, with 14 bases between. Per germline, CDR1 SGHAT and CDR2 FQNNGV. CDR3 in DNA: TGTGCCAGCAGCATTAGACCGGGGAGCTCCTACGAGCAGTACTTC. As protein: CASSIRPGSSYEQYF.